Shown below are 30 T cell receptor beta chains from a single sample sequenced in a study of OX40 agonist ivuxolimab in advanced cancers. The assay was immunoSEQ multiplex PCR, and TCRdb's table has in-frame clones only and misses some. The sample contains more than 50,000 clones, around 84% of which appear only once. Sample: CD4+ or CD8+ T cells sorted from blood, taken in a trial of the OX40 agonist ivuxolimab. Receptor source: an adult with an advanced solid tumor such as melanoma, head and neck, liver or kidney cancer.

V gene TRBV6-6 combines with J gene TRBJ1-1, with D possibly TRBD1 on 5 matching bases. V was cut by 2 bases and J by 1 base, with 14 bases left in between. Germline-derived CDR1 and CDR2 are MNHNY and SVGAGI (reference sequence). This CDR3 has 16 amino acids. The CDR3 here is CASSYELWQGNTEAFF. The CDR3 region has the DNA TGTGCCAGCAGTTACGAATTATGGCAGGGGAACACTGAAGCTTTCTTT.

V gene TRBV25-1 combines with J gene TRBJ2-5, with D unclear. Germline V gene sequence: CDR1 MGHDK, CDR2 SYGVNS. V shed 4 bases and J shed 6 bases, with 12 bases lying between them. The length of the CDR3 is 13 residues. Written as DNA, the CDR3 is TGTGCCAGCAGTGGTTTTCAGGTTCAGACCCAGTACTTC. Its protein is CASSGFQVQTQYF.

This chain joins TRBV4-1 and TRBJ2-6, with D possibly TRBD1 on 6 matching bases. In germline, CDR1 is MGHRA, CDR2 YSYEKL. The CDR3 contains 16 residues. Trimming left V 1 base short and J 2 bases short, with 9 bases between. This chain's CDR3 is CASSQVRTAGANVLTF. In DNA, the CDR3 is TGCGCCAGCAGCCAAGTCCGGACAGCTGGGGCCAACGTCCTGACTTTC.

The V and J genes are TRBV7-9 and TRBJ2-7; D gene uncertain. Germline V CDR1 and CDR2: SEHNR, FQNEAQ (reference sequence). The CDR3 contains 12 residues. V was trimmed by 5 bases and J by 0 bases, leaving 5 bases between them. CDR3 residues: CASSLVSYEQYF. Here the CDR3 DNA reads TGTGCCAGCAGCCTAGTCTCCTACGAGCAGTACTTC.

This rearrangement joins TRBV7-9 to TRBJ1-5, with a tentative D call TRBD1 (6 bases). The CDR3 spans 14 residues. The V end was cut by 2 bases, the J end by 13 bases, with 18 bases between. CDR1 and CDR2 (germline): SEHNR, FQNEAQ (reference sequence). The CDR3 DNA reads as TGTGCCAGCAGCTTAACGACTCGGGGGCAATCTCAGCATTTT. This encodes CASSLTTRGQSQHF. The whole variable domain, remainder taken from reference TRBV7-9 and TRBJ1-5, is DTGVSQNPRHKITKRGQNVTFRCDPISEHNRLYWYRQTLGQGPEFLTYFQNEAQLEKSRLLSDRFSAERPKGSFSTLEIQRTEQGDSAMYLCASSLTTRGQSQHFGDGTRLSIL.

This rearrangement joins TRBV5-5 to TRBJ1-1; D is undetermined. The length of the CDR3 is 16 residues. CDR1 is SGHKS and CDR2 is YYEKEE in the germline V gene (reference sequence). V was clipped by 1 base and J by 1 base, with 14 bases between them. CDR3 sequence reads: CASSLSRGRRNTEAFF. The CDR3 DNA is TGTGCCAGCAGCTTGTCTCGCGGTCGACGGAACACTGAAGCTTTCTTT.

The rearrangement joins TRBV19 to TRBJ1-5, with D perhaps matching TRBD1 (5 bases). This CDR3 is 15 amino acids long. Between the trimmed V and J ends, which lost 5 bases and 0 bases, there was a span of 11 bases. Germline V gives CDR1 LNHDA, CDR2 SQIVND (reference sequence). CDR3 nucleotides: TGTGCCAGTAGTGACGGACATTATAGCAATCAGCCCCAGCATTTT. Its protein is CASSDGHYSNQPQHF.

The chain has TRBV2 and TRBJ2-7; no clear D gene. V was shortened by 8 bases and J by 7 bases, with 21 bases between the two germline ends. The CDR3 runs to 14 residues. Germline CDR1 is SNHLY and CDR2 is FYNNEI. The CDR3 DNA reads as TGTGCCAGCTTAAAAGGCAGGACCGATGGGGAGCAGTACTTC. Its translation: CASLKGRTDGEQYF.

The chain is built from TRBV19 and TRBJ2-1; tentatively, D is TRBD1 (6 bases). The CDR3 is made up of 14 amino acids. Germline V gives CDR1 LNHDA, CDR2 SQIVND (reference sequence). Trimming removed 6 bases from V and 0 bases from J, with 9 bases in between. CDR3 in amino acids: CASRRQDSYNEQFF. In DNA, the CDR3 is TGTGCCAGTAGGAGACAGGACTCCTACAATGAGCAGTTCTTC.

This chain uses TRBV7-2 with TRBJ2-3; D possibly corresponds to TRBD2 (5 bases). CDR1 SGHTA and CDR2 FQGNSA come from the germline V gene. Trimming pared 4 bases from V and 0 bases from J, leaving 11 bases between. CDR3 length: 15 residues. The CDR3 loop reads CASSSASRSTDTQYF. Written as DNA, the CDR3 is TGTGCCAGCAGCTCCGCTAGCCGTAGCACAGATACGCAGTATTTT.

The chain has TRBV7-6 and TRBJ2-7; the match to TRBD2 covers 10 bases. V trimming: 5 bases; J trimming: 6 bases; junction bases outside the gene matches: 10. Germline CDR1 reads SGHVS; CDR2 reads FNYEAQ. The CDR3 sequence is 15 residues long. CDR3 DNA: TGTGCCAGCAGCCCAACGGCTAGCGGGAGCGGCGAGCAGTACTTC. The encoded protein is CASSPTASGSGEQYF.

This clone was seen once. The CDR3 nucleotides are TGTGCCAGCAGCCAAACATGGGTGGGGACCGGGGAGCTGTTTTTT. This gives the protein CASSQTWVGTGELFF. The genes are TRBV27 and TRBJ2-2; no definite D call. V lost 6 bases to trimming and J lost 5 bases, with 16 bases between them. CDR1 and CDR2 (germline): MNHEY, SMNVEV (reference sequence). The CDR3 extends over 15 amino acids.

The V call is TRBV28, the J call TRBJ1-6; TRBD1 matches 7 bases. Trimming at V came to 2 bases and at J to 14 bases, leaving 12 bases not matched to a gene. CDR1 and CDR2 from the germline V gene are MDHEN and SYDVKM. The CDR3 totals 15 residues. In DNA, the CDR3 is TGTGCCAGCAGTTTAGACAGGGCATCAAGAGGGGCCCTCCACTTT. This sequence encodes CASSLDRASRGALHF.

This chain links TRBV10-2 with TRBJ2-1; maybe TRBD2 (5 bases). V was trimmed by 4 bases and J by 10 bases, leaving 11 bases between them. The germline V gene has CDR1 WSHSY and CDR2 SAAADI. The CDR3 totals 12 residues. CDR3 nucleotides: TGCGCCAGCAGTGGGGCGTCGGGGGAGCAGTTCTTC. Translating it yields CASSGASGEQFF.

This clone was found once. The chain carries TRBV2 and TRBJ1-5; TRBD1 is a possible D gene (6 bases). Trimming stripped 3 bases from V and 7 bases from J, with 19 bases between. Germline loops: CDR1 SNHLY, CDR2 FYNNEI. The CDR3 is 16 residues long. CDR3 sequence: CASSDPGDKARQPQHF. The DNA for the CDR3 is TGTGCCAGCAGTGATCCAGGGGATAAGGCAAGACAGCCCCAGCATTTT.

The genes are TRBV5-1 and TRBJ2-7; possibly TRBD1 for D (7 bases). The germline V gene encodes CDR1 SGHRS and CDR2 YFSETQ. Trimming shortened V by 2 bases and J by 6 bases, and 12 bases separated the two germline ends. This CDR3 spans 13 amino acids. CDR3 in amino acids: CASSFQGGGEQYF. DNA for the CDR3: TGCGCCAGCAGCTTCCAGGGGGGAGGCGAGCAGTACTTC.

This chain links TRBV28 with TRBJ1-1; no definite D call. The germline V and J ends were trimmed by 2 bases and 12 bases, with 10 bases remaining between them. Germline-derived CDR1 and CDR2 are MDHEN and SYDVKM. The CDR3 is 11 residues long. The CDR3 region has the DNA TGTGCCAGCAGTTTAAATACCGGACCTTTCTTT. Residues: CASSLNTGPFF.

About this clone: Different DNA sequences within this sample yield the same CDR3. The J gene is TRBJ1-1, the V gene TRBV5-1; D gene ambiguous. The V and J ends lost 2 bases and 1 base respectively, with 9 bases between them. CDR1 and CDR2 (germline): SGHRS, YFSETQ. The CDR3 has 14 residues. CDR3: CASSFLAGNTEAFF. The CDR3 nucleotides are TGCGCCAGCAGCTTCTTGGCAGGGAACACTGAAGCTTTCTTT.

The CDR3 reads CASSLGKAGELFF. The CDR3 region has the DNA TGTGCCAGCAGCCTGGGAAAGGCCGGGGAGCTGTTTTTT. The rearrangement joins TRBV7-9 to TRBJ2-2, with D hard to call. The CDR3 is 13 amino acids. The V gene's germline CDR1 is SEHNR and CDR2 FQNEAQ (reference sequence). Trimming shortened V by 5 bases and J by 6 bases, and 10 bases separated the two germline ends.

The V gene is TRBV14, the J gene TRBJ1-5, with D unresolved. Per germline, CDR1 SGHDN and CDR2 FVKESK. With 0 bases removed from V and 4 bases from J, the gap between germline ends came to 13 bases. The length of the CDR3 is 16 residues. CDR3 bases: TGTGCCAGCAGCCAAGATTGGCTCGGAGGAAATCAGCCCCAGCATTTT. It encodes CASSQDWLGGNQPQHF. Looking up the rest from reference TRBV14 and TRBJ1-5 gives the full variable domain: EAGVTQFPSHSVIEKGQTVTLRCDPISGHDNLYWYRRVMGKEIKFLLHFVKESKQDESGMPNNRFLAERTGGTYSTLKVQPAELEDSGVYFCASSQDWLGGNQPQHFGDGTRLSIL.

The chain employs TRBV7-2 and TRBJ1-2; 9 nucleotides match TRBD1. With 5 bases clipped from V and 4 bases from J, the junction kept 8 bases outside the gene matches. The CDR3 is 15 residues long. Germline lookup yields CDR1 SGHTA and CDR2 FQGNSA. CDR3 residues: CASSPSRDRVYGYTF. CDR3 in DNA: TGTGCCAGCAGCCCGTCCCGGGACAGGGTCTATGGCTACACCTTC.

This clone has a handful of counts. V and J are TRBV6-5 and TRBJ2-7; D unresolved. Germline V gene data show CDR1 as MNHEY and CDR2 as SVGAGI. This CDR3 has 15 residues. Deletions cut 2 bases from V and 0 bases from J, with 11 bases between. DNA for the CDR3: TGTGCCAGCAGTTACGCGATAGGAAGCTCCTACGAGCAGTACTTC. Translated: CASSYAIGSSYEQYF.

This rearrangement joins TRBV5-5 to TRBJ1-5; 7 bases align to TRBD1. The CDR3 covers 15 residues. V gave up 1 base and J gave up 9 bases; unmatched junction bases: 10. The germline CDR1 and CDR2 sequences are SGHKS and YYEKEE (reference sequence). This CDR3 reads CASSLKPTGTGPQHF. The CDR3 DNA reads TGTGCCAGCAGCTTGAAACCGACAGGGACGGGGCCCCAGCATTTT.

This sequence joins TRBV14 and TRBJ1-4, with TRBD1 as a possible D gene (5 bases). CDR3 size: 14 residues. Trimming cost V 4 bases and J 8 bases, with 14 bases left between them. From germline, CDR1 is SGHDN and CDR2 FVKESK. CDR3 in DNA: TGTGCCAGCAGCCGGGGGGGAATTGAAGAAAAACTGTTTTTT. Translation gives CASSRGGIEEKLFF.

The genes are TRBV7-3 and TRBJ2-7, with D perhaps matching TRBD2 (6 bases). Trimming cost V 2 bases and J 3 bases, with 20 bases left between them. Germline CDR1 and CDR2: SGHTA and FQGTGA. CDR3 length equals 17 residues. This CDR3 reads CASSLPPHGGIHYEQYF. CDR3 DNA sequence: TGTGCCAGCAGCTTACCACCCCATGGCGGGATCCACTACGAGCAGTACTTC.

The rearrangement uses TRBV28 and TRBJ1-4, with D possibly TRBD1 on 5 matching bases. The V end lost 6 bases, the J end lost 8 bases, and 13 bases lay between the germline ends. Germline-derived CDR1 and CDR2 are MDHEN and SYDVKM. The CDR3 loop spans 13 amino acids. The CDR3 DNA follows: TGTGCCAGCAGAACTCAAGGGGTCGAAAAACTGTTTTTT. Translating gives CASRTQGVEKLFF. The full variable domain, its missing parts supplied by reference TRBV28 and TRBJ1-4, is DVKVTQSSRYLVKRTGEKVFLECVQDMDHENMFWYRQDPGLGLRLIYFSYDVKMKEKGDIPEGYSVSREKKERFSLILESASTNQTSMYLCASRTQGVEKLFFGSGTQLSVL.

As DNA, the CDR3 is TGTGCCAGTAGTATAGTACGTTTAAGTGAAGCTTTCTTT. Its protein is CASSIVRLSEAFF. V is TRBV19 and J is TRBJ1-1, with D unresolved. V shed 1 base and J shed 7 bases, with 10 bases lying between them. Germline-derived CDR1 and CDR2 are LNHDA and SQIVND (reference sequence). This CDR3 has 13 residues.

This clone has just one count. The chain employs TRBV7-9 and TRBJ1-1; no definite D call. V was pared by 6 bases and J by 1 base, with 9 bases between. Germline V gene sequence: CDR1 SEHNR, CDR2 FQNEAQ (reference sequence). The CDR3 covers 13 residues. CDR3 bases: TGTGCCAGCAGTTTCACAGCGAACACTGAAGCTTTCTTT. This codes for CASSFTANTEAFF.

V usage is TRBV11-2 and J usage is TRBJ2-1; D not resolved. This CDR3 region has 16 residues. Germline CDR1 SGHAT, CDR2 FQNNGV. V was cut by 6 bases and J by 5 bases, with 20 bases left in between. For the CDR3, the DNA is TGTGCCAGCAGTTTGTGGGCTAGTAAAACTGACAATGAGCAGTTCTTC. Amino acids: CASSLWASKTDNEQFF.

The chain couples TRBV7-2 to TRBJ2-7; possibly TRBD2 for D (5 bases). CDR3 length: 11 amino acids. V lost 5 bases, J lost 4 bases, and 6 bases lay in between. Germline lookup yields CDR1 SGHTA and CDR2 FQGNSA. The CDR3 bases are TGTGCCAGCAGCAGGGAGTACGAGCAGTACTTC. It is translated as CASSREYEQYF.